This T cell receptor (beta chain) derives from a study of T cell repertoires in cytomegalovirus infection. General study points: Across the ex vivo response, the dominant clonotypes were HLA-C-restricted CMV-specific TCR beta clonotypes.

In this sample, this clonotype turned up many times. Its specificity is not known. There are 17 residues in the CDR3. Germline loops: CDR1 SGHVS, CDR2 FQNEAQ. The ends lost 2 bases at V and 2 bases at J; junction bases unmatched: 7. TCRdb reanalysed the reads using MiXCR and keeps one entry per CDR3 protein. There are around 260,000 distinct CDR3 sequences in the sample; about 25% occur only once, and over 11% lies in the top ten. This sequence joins TRBV7-8 and TRBJ1-3; 9 bases map to TRBD1. The sequence derives from a human donor in good health (CMV status not recorded). Some clones in this sample may be carry-over from other donors' samples. Sequencing was carried out using PBMCs. This chain's CDR3 is CASSLTDRGKAGNTIYF. The CDR3 coding sequence is TGTGCCAGCAGCTTAACGGACAGGGGAAAGGCTGGAAACACCATATATTTT.